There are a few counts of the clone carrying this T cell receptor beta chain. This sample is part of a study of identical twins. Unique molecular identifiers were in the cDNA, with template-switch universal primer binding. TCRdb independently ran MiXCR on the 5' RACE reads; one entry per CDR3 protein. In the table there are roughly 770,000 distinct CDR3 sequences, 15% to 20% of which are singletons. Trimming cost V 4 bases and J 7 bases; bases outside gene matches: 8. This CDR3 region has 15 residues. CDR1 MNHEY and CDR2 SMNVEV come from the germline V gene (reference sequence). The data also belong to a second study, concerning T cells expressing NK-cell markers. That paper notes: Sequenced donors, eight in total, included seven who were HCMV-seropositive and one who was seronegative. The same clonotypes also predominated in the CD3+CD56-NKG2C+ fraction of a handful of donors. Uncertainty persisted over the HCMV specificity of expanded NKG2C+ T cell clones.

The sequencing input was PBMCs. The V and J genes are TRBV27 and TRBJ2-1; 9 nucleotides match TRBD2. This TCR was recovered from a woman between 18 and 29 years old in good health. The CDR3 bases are TGTGCCAGCAGTTACTTAGCGGGAGTGACTAATGAGCAGTTCTTC. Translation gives CASSYLAGVTNEQFF.